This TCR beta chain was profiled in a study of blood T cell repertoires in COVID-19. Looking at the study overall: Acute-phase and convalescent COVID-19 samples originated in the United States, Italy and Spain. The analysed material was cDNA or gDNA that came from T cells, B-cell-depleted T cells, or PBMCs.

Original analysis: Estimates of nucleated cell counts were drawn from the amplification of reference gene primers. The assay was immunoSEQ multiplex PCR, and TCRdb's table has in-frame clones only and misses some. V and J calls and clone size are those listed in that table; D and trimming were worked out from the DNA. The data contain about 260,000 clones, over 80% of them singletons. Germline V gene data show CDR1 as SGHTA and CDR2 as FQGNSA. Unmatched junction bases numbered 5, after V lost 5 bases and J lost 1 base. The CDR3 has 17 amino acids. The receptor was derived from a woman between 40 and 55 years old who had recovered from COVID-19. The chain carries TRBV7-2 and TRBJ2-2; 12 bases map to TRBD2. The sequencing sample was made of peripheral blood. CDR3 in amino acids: CASSRRLAGENTGELFF. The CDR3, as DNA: TGTGCCAGCAGCCGGAGACTAGCGGGGGAGAACACCGGGGAGCTGTTTTTT.